This TCR beta chain was observed in a study of blood T cell repertoires in COVID-19. Study at large: Samples taken during acute and convalescent COVID-19 were collected in the United States, Italy and Spain. PBMCs, B-cell-depleted T cells, or T cells were the source of the cDNA or gDNA that made up the material.

The V and J ends lost 6 bases and 5 bases, in that order; junction bases with no gene match: 9. The CDR3 spans 15 residues. CDR1 is MNHEY, CDR2 SVGAGI, per germline. Authors' methods: Amplification from reference gene primers served as the basis for estimated nucleated cell counts. Data came from immunoSEQ multiplex PCR; TCRdb stores just in-frame clones and leaves some out. V and J calls and clone size are copied from that table; D and trimming were computed from the DNA. The sample includes about 180,000 clones, just over 85% of them seen just once. The clonotype originates from a man aged 45 to 65 with active or convalescent COVID-19. This chain joins TRBV6-5 and TRBJ2-7; 11 positions agree with TRBD1. The sample consisted of peripheral blood. Here the CDR3 reads CASRPRGQGAHEQYF. The CDR3 DNA is TGTGCCAGCAGGCCAAGAGGACAGGGGGCCCACGAGCAGTACTTC.